This TCR beta chain emerged from a study of blood T cell repertoires in COVID-19. Trimming pared 4 bases from V and 1 base from J, leaving 7 bases between. CDR3 length: 14 amino acids. The germline V gene has CDR1 KGHSH and CDR2 LQKENI. Data came from immunoSEQ multiplex PCR; TCRdb stores just in-frame clones and leaves some out. The table lists tens of thousands of clones, roughly 76% of them singletons. This clonotype was obtained from a woman aged 70-85 years with acute or convalescent COVID-19. The sequencing sample was made of peripheral blood. V usage is TRBV18 and J usage is TRBJ2-2, with D maybe TRBD2 (5 bases). CDR3 in amino acids: CASSLGLNTGELFF. DNA of the CDR3: TGTGCCAGCTCACTTGGACTGAACACCGGGGAGCTGTTTTTT.